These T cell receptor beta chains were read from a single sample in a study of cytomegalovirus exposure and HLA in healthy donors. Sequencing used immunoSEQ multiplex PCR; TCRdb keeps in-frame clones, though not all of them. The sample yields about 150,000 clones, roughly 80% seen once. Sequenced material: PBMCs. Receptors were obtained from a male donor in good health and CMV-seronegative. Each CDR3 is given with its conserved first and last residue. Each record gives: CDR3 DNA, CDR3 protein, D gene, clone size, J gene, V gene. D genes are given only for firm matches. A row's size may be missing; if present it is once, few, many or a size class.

DNA: TGTGCCAGCAGTTTGGCCAGGGTCATGGGAAACACTGAAGCTTTCTTT
CDR3: CASSLARVMGNTEAFF
D: -
size: -
J: TRBJ1-1
V: TRBV28

DNA: TGTGCCAGCAGTTACGGACAGGGGGCAGCTCGGGGCTACACCTTC
CDR3: CASSYGQGAARGYTF
D: TRBD1
size: few
J: TRBJ1-2
V: TRBV6-6

DNA: TGTGCCATTTCCGGACTAGCGGGAGACCCCTACGAGCAGTACTTC
CDR3: CAISGLAGDPYEQYF
D: TRBD2
size: -
J: TRBJ2-7
V: TRBV7-9

DNA: TGTGCCAGTAGTCCTAATTTAGGACTAGCGGCCAATGAGCAGTTCTTC
CDR3: CASSPNLGLAANEQFF
D: TRBD2
size: -
J: TRBJ2-1
V: TRBV19

DNA: TGTGCCAGCAGACCCACGGACAGGGGAGTAGTAAAGACCCAGTACTTC
CDR3: CASRPTDRGVVKTQYF
D: TRBD1
size: once
J: TRBJ2-5
V: TRBV7-8

DNA: TGTGCCAGCAGTGAATCCCGACAGGGGTGGTACTATGGCTACACCTTC
CDR3: CASSESRQGWYYGYTF
D: TRBD1
size: -
J: TRBJ1-2
V: TRBV2

DNA: TGTGCCAGCAGTACTAACCGGGGGAACACTGAAGCTTTCTTT
CDR3: CASSTNRGNTEAFF
D: -
size: few
J: TRBJ1-1
V: TRBV25-1

DNA: TGTGCCAGCAGTGAATCGACTGGTAACACTGAAGCTTTCTTT
CDR3: CASSESTGNTEAFF
D: -
size: -
J: TRBJ1-1
V: TRBV2

DNA: TGCGCCAGCAGCTTGGTAGGCGGGGTCGAGACCCAGTACTTC
CDR3: CASSLVGGVETQYF
D: -
size: few
J: TRBJ2-5
V: TRBV5-1

DNA: TGTGCCAGCAGCTCAGTAAATCAGCCCCAGCATTTT
CDR3: CASSSVNQPQHF
D: -
size: -
J: TRBJ1-5
V: TRBV7-2

DNA: TGTGCCAGCAGTCATAGCAGCACAGATACGCAGTATTTT
CDR3: CASSHSSTDTQYF
D: -
size: -
J: TRBJ2-3
V: TRBV27

DNA: TGTGCCAGCGGGACAGAGAACACTGAAGCTTTCTTT
CDR3: CASGTENTEAFF
D: TRBD1
size: few
J: TRBJ1-1
V: TRBV28

DNA: TGTGCCTGGGAAAACCCCAGGTACGAGCAGTACTTC
CDR3: CAWENPRYEQYF
D: -
size: -
J: TRBJ2-7
V: TRBV30

DNA: TGTGCCAGCAGCCAAGGAGCTCAGCCCCAGCATTTT
CDR3: CASSQGAQPQHF
D: -
size: once
J: TRBJ1-5
V: TRBV14

DNA: TGTGCCAGCAGCTTTGGACAGGGTGGCTCTGATACGCAGTATTTT
CDR3: CASSFGQGGSDTQYF
D: TRBD1
size: -
J: TRBJ2-3
V: TRBV5-6

DNA: TGTGCCAGCAGCGCGAGACAGGGGGCGAACACCGGGGAGCTGCTTTTT
CDR3: CASSARQGANTGELLF
D: TRBD1
size: -
J: TRBJ2-2
V: TRBV5-4

DNA: TGTGCCAGCAGTGCCCGGGGAGCTTTGAACACTGAAGCTTTCTTT
CDR3: CASSARGALNTEAFF
D: -
size: -
J: TRBJ1-1
V: TRBV2

DNA: TGTGCCAGCAGTTTGGTGGCGGAACCTTACGAGCAGTACTTC
CDR3: CASSLVAEPYEQYF
D: -
size: -
J: TRBJ2-7
V: TRBV28

DNA: TGTGCCAGCAGCGGACGGGGGACGACAGGGCTCACCGGGGAGCTGTTTTTT
CDR3: CASSGRGTTGLTGELFF
D: -
size: -
J: TRBJ2-2
V: TRBV9

DNA: TGCAGCGTTGAGGGTACAGGGTTAACCTACGAGCAGTACTTC
CDR3: CSVEGTGLTYEQYF
D: -
size: -
J: TRBJ2-7
V: TRBV29-1

DNA: TGCGCCAGCAGCCTTTCCCCCGCGGCAGAGACCCAGTACTTC
CDR3: CASSLSPAAETQYF
D: -
size: -
J: TRBJ2-5
V: TRBV4-1

DNA: TGTGCCAGCAGCCTAGTGGGGGGGCGAGAGACCCAGTACTTC
CDR3: CASSLVGGRETQYF
D: -
size: -
J: TRBJ2-5
V: TRBV7-9

DNA: TGTGCCAGCAGTCCCGATACAGGAGACAATCAGCCCCAGCATTTT
CDR3: CASSPDTGDNQPQHF
D: -
size: few
J: TRBJ1-5
V: TRBV28

DNA: TGTGCCAGCAGTGAATTATCCGGGGCTGGAAACACCATATATTTT
CDR3: CASSELSGAGNTIYF
D: -
size: -
J: TRBJ1-3
V: TRBV25-1

DNA: TGTGCCAGCAGTTACGGACAGGGGGCAGAGACCCAGTACTTC
CDR3: CASSYGQGAETQYF
D: TRBD1
size: -
J: TRBJ2-5
V: TRBV6-5

DNA: TGTGCCAGCAGCTTCGGCAATGAGCAGTTCTTC
CDR3: CASSFGNEQFF
D: -
size: once
J: TRBJ2-1
V: TRBV2

DNA: TGTGCCAGCAGAGATCGGACAGGGAGGTTTTTGGGCACTGAAGCTTTCTTT
CDR3: CASRDRTGRFLGTEAFF
D: TRBD1
size: -
J: TRBJ1-1
V: TRBV28

DNA: TGTGCCAGCAGCCTCGACAGGGTATCGGACACCTTC
CDR3: CASSLDRVSDTF
D: TRBD1
size: -
J: TRBJ1-2
V: TRBV5-4

DNA: TGTGCCAGCAGCCTAGGGACAGCAAACTCCTACGAGCAGTACTTC
CDR3: CASSLGTANSYEQYF
D: TRBD1
size: -
J: TRBJ2-7
V: TRBV7-9